This T cell receptor (beta chain) was documented in a study of blood T cells in healthy people across ages. Findings of the study overall: TCR beta diversity was tightly associated with the proportion of naive T cells. The study regarded diversity estimates from one million T cells as underestimates.

On this clonotype itself: Its matching antigen is unknown.

It was with a sample-barcoded 5' primer and a J-beta primer mix that a second PCR of about 6 to 12 cycles was run. Each cDNA molecule was tagged by a template-switch adaptor with 12 random nucleotides. Sequencing recovered at least 2.5 million CDR3-containing paired-end reads from each sample. TCRdb used MiXCR to reprocess the 5' RACE reads, holding one entry per CDR3 protein. The table records about 1.4 million distinct CDR3 sequences, around 55% of them present only once. Germline CDR1 LNHNV, CDR2 YYDKDF (reference sequence). This CDR3 spans 12 amino acids. The V end was cut by 5 bases, the J end by 0 bases, with 3 bases between.

This receptor was identified in a man between 18 and 35 years old in good health. Sequenced input: blood. This chain connects TRBV15 to TRBJ2-3; D ambiguous. CDR3 DNA: TGTGCCACCAGCTTCAGCACAGATACGCAGTATTTT. This translates into CATSFSTDTQYF.